The 30 T cell receptor beta chains in this list originate from one sample, sequenced in a study of CD8 T cells in Susac syndrome. Random hexamers were used to reverse transcribe an amount of about 0.45 to 1 ug RNA. Each CDR3 protein is one row after TCRdb ran MiXCR on the immunoSEQ multiplex PCR reads. The sample yields under 200,000 distinct CDR3 sequences, roughly 92% seen once. Sequencing used CD4+ T cells from PBMCs. The receptors derive from a human donor with Susac syndrome.

V gene TRBV7-3 combines with J gene TRBJ2-3, with 8 positions matching TRBD2. This CDR3 spans 17 amino acids. With V trimmed by 2 bases and J by 1 base, 8 bases remained unmatched. Germline V gene lookup returns CDR1 SGHTA and CDR2 FQGTGA. The CDR3 protein is CASSLAGGSSGTDTQYF. As DNA, the CDR3 is TGTGCCAGCAGCTTAGCGGGGGGCTCGTCTGGCACAGATACGCAGTATTTT.

V gene TRBV25-1 combines with J gene TRBJ2-5; D unclear. This CDR3 has 12 residues. Deletions cut 8 bases from V and 1 base from J, with 8 bases between. Looked up from germline, CDR1 is MGHDK and CDR2 is SYGVNS. CDR3 sequence (DNA): TGTGCCAGCGCCGGGCCCCAAGAGACCCAGTACTTC. This codes for CASAGPQETQYF.

V gene TRBV12-3 or TRBV12-4 combines with J gene TRBJ1-2, with 12 bases matching TRBD1. The CDR3 is 15 residues long. V was pared by 5 bases and J by 4 bases, with 5 bases of the junction left unmatched. CDR3 coding DNA: TGTGCCAGCAGTCGCGGGACAGGGGGCGGCTATGGCTACACCTTC. Protein product: CASSRGTGGGYGYTF.

The V gene is TRBV7-2, the J gene TRBJ2-1; no clear D. Germline V lookup: CDR1 SGHTA, CDR2 FQGNSA. The CDR3 loop spans 14 amino acids. Trimming pared 5 bases from V and 4 bases from J, leaving 12 bases between. CDR3 DNA: TGTGCCAGCAGCCGGCCGAGGCAATACAATGAGCAGTTCTTC. This sequence encodes CASSRPRQYNEQFF.

The chain is built from TRBV10-3 and TRBJ1-6; 7 bases line up with TRBD1. The ends lost 10 bases at V and 5 bases at J; junction bases unmatched: 2. The CDR3 loop spans 12 amino acids. Germline-derived CDR1 and CDR2 are ENHRY and SYGVKD. CDR3 protein: CARQGDNSPLHF. The CDR3 DNA is TGTGCCAGACAGGGAGATAATTCACCCCTCCACTTT.

This clonotype was seen more than once but under ten times. The V gene is TRBV5-4, the J gene TRBJ2-5; a possible D gene is TRBD2 (6 bases). Trimming pared 0 bases from V and 2 bases from J, leaving 8 bases between. Germline CDR1 and CDR2: SGHNT and YYREEE (reference sequence). The CDR3 is 14 residues long. The CDR3 sequence is CASSLGRGQETQYF. In nucleotides, the CDR3 is TGTGCCAGCAGCTTGGGCCGGGGGCAAGAGACCCAGTACTTC.

The V call is TRBV9, the J call TRBJ1-1, with 7 nucleotides matching TRBD1. The V segment lost 0 bases and the J segment 0 bases; nucleotides outside the gene matches: 5. Germline assignment: CDR1 SGDLS and CDR2 YYNGEE. CDR3 length equals 16 residues. As DNA, the CDR3 is TGTGCCAGCAGCGTAGGGGACAGCGAATTGAACACTGAAGCTTTCTTT. Residues: CASSVGDSELNTEAFF.

This clonotype showed up just once. V is TRBV20-1 and J is TRBJ2-1; either TRBD1 or TRBD2 may fit D (5 bases each). The CDR3 is made up of 14 amino acids. Germline CDR1 DFQATT, CDR2 SNEGSKA (reference sequence). Trimming took 3 bases from V and 6 from J, leaving 15 bases between them. The CDR3 sequence is CSASPPGTGNEQFF. The CDR3 DNA is TGCAGTGCTAGCCCCCCGGGGACGGGCAATGAGCAGTTCTTC.

The genes are TRBV25-1 and TRBJ1-1; 7 bases are shared with TRBD1. V lost 4 bases and J lost 5; bases outside the gene matches: 4. Germline CDR1 MGHDK, CDR2 SYGVNS. The CDR3 covers 13 residues. This CDR3 is CASSGQGGTEAFF. For the CDR3, the DNA is TGTGCCAGCAGTGGACAGGGAGGGACTGAAGCTTTCTTT.

Turning to this clonotype: Germline and junction disagree at one end, which may indicate a read error. V and J are TRBV29-1 and TRBJ2-1; D is uncertain. CDR1 is SQVTM and CDR2 is ANQGSEA in the germline V gene. CDR3 length equals 10 residues. The CDR3 DNA reads as TGCAGCGTTGGAGACAAGTTCCAGGTCTTC. It translates to CSVGDKFQVF.

The V and J genes are TRBV20-1 and TRBJ1-6; tentative D call: TRBD1 (5 bases). Germline assignment: CDR1 DFQATT and CDR2 SNEGSKA (reference sequence). CDR3 size: 13 residues. Trimming stripped 4 bases from V and 4 bases from J, with 8 bases between. The CDR3 sequence: CSAIDRYNSPLHF. The CDR3 DNA reads TGCAGTGCTATTGACAGATATAATTCACCCCTCCACTTT.

The CDR3 is CSAWGLEGAGYTF. The CDR3 coding sequence is TGCAGCGCGTGGGGACTCGAGGGGGCCGGCTACACCTTC. The chain joins TRBV29-1 to TRBJ1-2, with TRBD1 matching over 7 bases. J was trimmed by 8 bases and V by 7 bases; bases with no gene match: 13. CDR1 is SQVTM, CDR2 ANQGSEA, per germline. The CDR3 loop spans 13 amino acids.

The chain recombines TRBV29-1 with TRBJ1-2; possibly TRBD1 for D (5 bases). In germline, CDR1 is SQVTM, CDR2 ANQGSEA. The ends were cut back, 7 bases at V and 0 bases at J, with 15 bases in the middle. The CDR3 is made up of 14 amino acids. DNA of the CDR3: TGCAGCGCCGCGGTCGGGGCAGCTAACTATGGCTACACCTTC. It translates to CSAAVGAANYGYTF.

V gene TRBV29-1 combines with J gene TRBJ2-3; tentative D call: TRBD1 (5 bases). CDR3 size: 13 residues. V lost 6 bases and J lost 7, with 17 bases in between. From germline, CDR1 is SQVTM and CDR2 ANQGSEA. The CDR3 is CSVSKQAGNTQYF. CDR3 DNA: TGCAGCGTGAGTAAACAGGCTGGAAATACGCAGTATTTT.

This clonotype was detected only once. This chain joins TRBV6-6 and TRBJ1-2; no clear D. The CDR3 extends over 16 amino acids. Germline lookup yields CDR1 MNHNY and CDR2 SVGAGI (reference sequence). Trimming stripped 6 bases from V and 5 bases from J, with 22 bases between. CDR3 sequence reads: CASSFPESQANYGYTF. The DNA of the CDR3 is TGTGCCAGCAGCTTCCCCGAAAGCCAAGCGAATTATGGCTACACCTTC.

This chain joins TRBV5-4 and TRBJ2-5; 13 bases map to TRBD2. The CDR3 contains 16 residues. The germline CDR1 and CDR2 sequences are SGHNT and YYREEE (reference sequence). V was clipped by 4 bases and J by 1 base; unmatched bases: 4. The DNA of the CDR3 is TGTGCCAGCAGCACGGGACTAGCGGGGAGCCAAGAGACCCAGTACTTC. Encoded protein: CASSTGLAGSQETQYF.

This clonotype came up a few times. The CDR3 region is CASSFGTGELFF. DNA for the CDR3: TGTGCCAGCAGCTTTGGCACCGGGGAGCTGTTTTTT. This chain connects TRBV7-8 to TRBJ2-2; no firm D call. The V gene's germline CDR1 is SGHVS and CDR2 FQNEAQ. V lost 3 bases to trimming and J lost 4 bases, with 3 bases between them. The CDR3 sequence is 12 residues long.

The V call is TRBV7-9, the J call TRBJ2-7, with 8 bases lining up with TRBD1. In germline, CDR1 is SEHNR, CDR2 FQNEAQ (reference sequence). The junction had 9 bases not matched to a gene; V was cut back by 3 bases and J by 5 bases. There are 15 residues in the CDR3. The CDR3, as DNA: TGTGCCAGCAGCTTCTCCGTCGGCAGGGGGCACGAGCAGTACTTC. It specifies CASSFSVGRGHEQYF. Supplemented by reference TRBV7-9 and TRBJ2-7, the full variable domain reads DTGVSQNPRHKITKRGQNVTFRCDPISEHNRLYWYRQTLGQGPEFLTYFQNEAQLEKSRLLSDRFSAERPKGSFSTLEIQRTEQGDSAMYLCASSFSVGRGHEQYFGPGTRLTVT.

A remark on this clonotype: One end of the junction does not line up with germline, which may come from a read error. J is TRBJ2-5 and V is TRBV29-1, with D unclear. The CDR3 totals 11 residues. From germline, CDR1 is SQVTM and CDR2 ANQGSEA. DNA for the CDR3: TGCAGCGTTGAAGAAGCGTCCCGCTCGGACTTC. This sequence encodes CSVEEASRSDF.

The chain recombines TRBV5-1 with TRBJ1-1; maybe TRBD1 (5 bases). V was clipped by 3 bases and J by 1 base, with 10 bases between them. CDR3 size: 14 residues. Per germline, CDR1 SGHRS and CDR2 YFSETQ. The CDR3 region is CASSSGPPNTEAFF. In nucleotides, the CDR3 is TGCGCCAGCAGCTCGGGACCGCCGAACACTGAAGCTTTCTTT.

This clonotype has only one observation. The V call is TRBV7-2, the J call TRBJ2-7, with 7 bases aligning to TRBD2. Trimming cost V 7 bases and J 7 bases; bases outside gene matches: 13. CDR1 and CDR2 from the germline V gene are SGHTA and FQGNSA. CDR3 length equals 14 residues. CDR3: CASNFAGVTGEQYF. The CDR3 nucleotides read TGTGCCAGCAACTTTGCGGGGGTGACGGGGGAGCAGTACTTC.

This chain connects TRBV2 to TRBJ2-4; tentative D call: TRBD2 (5 bases). Germline CDR1 is SNHLY and CDR2 is FYNNEI. V lost 3 bases to trimming and J lost 9 bases, with 15 bases between them. The CDR3 has 14 residues. The CDR3: CASSDFSGESIQYF. The CDR3 coding sequence is TGTGCCAGCAGTGATTTTTCCGGGGAGAGCATTCAGTACTTC.

A single count supports this clonotype. The chain uses TRBV12-3 or TRBV12-4 and TRBJ1-6; 7 nucleotides line up with TRBD1. With V trimmed by 6 bases and J by 10 bases, 12 bases remained unmatched. The CDR3 is 15 amino acids. CDR3 sequence (DNA): TGTGCCAGCAGCGATGGAGACAGGGAAAGATCACCCCTCCACTTT. It specifies CASSDGDRERSPLHF.

The V call is TRBV5-1, the J call TRBJ1-5, with D possibly matching TRBD1 (5 bases). Trimming removed 2 bases from V and 1 base from J, with 13 bases in between. The CDR3 covers 16 residues. The germline CDR1 and CDR2 sequences are SGHRS and YFSETQ. The CDR3 region is CASSFQGPMSNQPQHF. The CDR3 region has the DNA TGCGCCAGCAGCTTCCAGGGACCTATGAGCAATCAGCCCCAGCATTTT.

The rearrangement joins TRBV2 to TRBJ1-2; 7 positions match TRBD1. The length of the CDR3 is 13 residues. CDR1 and CDR2 from the germline V gene are SNHLY and FYNNEI. Trimming took 0 bases from V and 10 from J; bases not matched to a gene: 5. The CDR3 loop is CASSEAGTAVYTF. In nucleotides, the CDR3 is TGTGCCAGCAGTGAAGCGGGGACAGCCGTCTACACCTTC. The full variable domain, its missing parts supplied by reference TRBV2 and TRBJ1-2, is EPEVTQTPSHQVTQMGQEVILRCVPISNHLYFYWYRQILGQKVEFLVSFYNNEISEKSEIFDDQFSVERPDGSNFTLKIRSTKLEDSAMYFCASSEAGTAVYTFGSGTRLTVV.

The chain links TRBV10-3 to TRBJ2-7, with 7 bases lining up with TRBD2. The V gene's germline CDR1 is ENHRY and CDR2 SYGVKD. Trimming cost V 2 bases and J 6 bases; bases outside gene matches: 4. The CDR3 has 13 residues. CDR3 DNA: TGTGCCATCAGTGAGGAATGGGGGGGCGAGCAGTACTTC. Amino acid sequence: CAISEEWGGEQYF.

J is TRBJ2-1 and V is TRBV25-1; the match to TRBD2 covers 11 bases. The CDR3 runs to 16 residues. Germline trimming cut 3 bases from V and 0 bases from J; bases unmatched to any gene: 1. CDR1 and CDR2 from the germline V gene are MGHDK and SYGVNS. The CDR3 DNA is TGTGCCAGCAGTGAGACTAGCGGGGCCTCCTACAATGAGCAGTTCTTC. Translating it yields CASSETSGASYNEQFF.

The V and J genes are TRBV3-1 and TRBJ2-7, with no clear D. CDR3 length: 13 amino acids. In germline, CDR1 is LGHDT, CDR2 YNNKEL (reference sequence). V gave up 0 bases and J gave up 4 bases, with 7 bases separating them. The CDR3: CASSQDKGYEQYF. For the CDR3, the DNA is TGTGCCAGCAGCCAAGATAAGGGTTACGAGCAGTACTTC.

The sample holds one count of this clonotype. J is TRBJ2-1 and V is TRBV2; 13 bases line up with TRBD2. Trimming cost V 7 bases and J 9 bases; bases outside gene matches: 9. Germline lookup yields CDR1 SNHLY and CDR2 FYNNEI. CDR3 size: 15 residues. The CDR3 loop is CASTEVLAGGPEQFF. CDR3 in DNA: TGTGCCAGCACCGAGGTACTAGCGGGGGGGCCTGAGCAGTTCTTC. Combining the CDR3 with reference TRBV2 and TRBJ2-1 gives the whole variable domain EPEVTQTPSHQVTQMGQEVILRCVPISNHLYFYWYRQILGQKVEFLVSFYNNEISEKSEIFDDQFSVERPDGSNFTLKIRSTKLEDSAMYFCASTEVLAGGPEQFFGPGTRLTVL.

The CDR3 bases are TGCAGCGTTGAACCACAGGGGGCGCGGGACACTGAAGCTTTCTTT. This translates into CSVEPQGARDTEAFF. The gene calls are TRBV29-1 and TRBJ1-1; 9 nucleotides agree with TRBD1. The CDR3 loop spans 15 amino acids. The V gene's germline CDR1 is SQVTM and CDR2 ANQGSEA. Unmatched junction bases numbered 7, after V lost 2 bases and J lost 3 bases.